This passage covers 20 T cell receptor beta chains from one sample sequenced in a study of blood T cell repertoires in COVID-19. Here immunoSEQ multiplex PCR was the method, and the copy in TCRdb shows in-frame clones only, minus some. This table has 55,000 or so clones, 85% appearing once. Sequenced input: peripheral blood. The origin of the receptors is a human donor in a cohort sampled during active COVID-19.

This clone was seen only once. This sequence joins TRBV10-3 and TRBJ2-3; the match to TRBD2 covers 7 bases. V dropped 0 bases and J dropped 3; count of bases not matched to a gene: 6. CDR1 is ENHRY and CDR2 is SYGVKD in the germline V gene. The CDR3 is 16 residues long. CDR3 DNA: TGTGCCATCAGTGAGTCAAAGGGCGGGAGAACAGATACGCAGTATTTT. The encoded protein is CAISESKGGRTDTQYF.

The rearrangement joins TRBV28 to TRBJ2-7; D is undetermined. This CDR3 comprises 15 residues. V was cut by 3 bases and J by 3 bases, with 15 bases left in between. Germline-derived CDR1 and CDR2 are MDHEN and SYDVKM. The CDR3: CASSFAARSFYEQYF. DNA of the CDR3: TGTGCCAGCAGTTTCGCCGCCAGGTCGTTCTACGAGCAGTACTTC.

DNA for the CDR3: TGTGCCAGCAGCCACGAGCGTGACACCGGGGAGCTGTTTTTT. It specifies CASSHERDTGELFF. The chain couples TRBV7-9 to TRBJ2-2; D uncertain. Germline CDR1 SEHNR, CDR2 FQNEAQ (reference sequence). The germline V and J ends were trimmed by 5 bases and 3 bases, with 10 bases remaining between them. CDR3 length: 14 residues.

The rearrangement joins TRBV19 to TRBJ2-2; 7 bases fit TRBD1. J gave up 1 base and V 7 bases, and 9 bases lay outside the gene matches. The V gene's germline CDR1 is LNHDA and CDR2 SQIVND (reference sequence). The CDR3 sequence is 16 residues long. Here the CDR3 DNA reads TGTGCCAGTACCAATCTTGGACAGGTGAACACCGGGGAGCTGTTTTTT. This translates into CASTNLGQVNTGELFF.

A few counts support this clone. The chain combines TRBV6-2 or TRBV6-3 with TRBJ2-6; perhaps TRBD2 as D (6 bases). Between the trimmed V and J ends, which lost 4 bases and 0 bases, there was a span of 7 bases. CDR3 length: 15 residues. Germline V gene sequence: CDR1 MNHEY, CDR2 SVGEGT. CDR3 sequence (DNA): TGTGCCAGCAGTTCGGGGGACTCTGGGGCCAACGTCCTGACTTTC. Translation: CASSSGDSGANVLTF.

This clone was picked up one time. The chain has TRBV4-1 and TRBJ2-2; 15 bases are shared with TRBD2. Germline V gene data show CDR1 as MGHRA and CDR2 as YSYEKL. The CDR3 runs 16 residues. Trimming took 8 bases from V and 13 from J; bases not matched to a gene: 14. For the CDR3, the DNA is TGCGCCAGCCATCCCGGACTAGCGGGAGGGCTCCGCGCGCTGTTTTTT. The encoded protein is CASHPGLAGGLRALFF.

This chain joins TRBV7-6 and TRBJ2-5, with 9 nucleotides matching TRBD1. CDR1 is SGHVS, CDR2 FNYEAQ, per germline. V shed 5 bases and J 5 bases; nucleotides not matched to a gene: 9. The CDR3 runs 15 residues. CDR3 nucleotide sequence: TGTGCCAGCAGCCCTCGACAGGGGGTGCGGGAGACCCAGTACTTC. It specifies CASSPRQGVRETQYF.

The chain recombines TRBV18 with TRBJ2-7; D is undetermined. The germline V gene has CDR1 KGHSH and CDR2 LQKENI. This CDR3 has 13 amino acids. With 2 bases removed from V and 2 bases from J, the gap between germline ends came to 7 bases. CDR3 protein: CASSPGHPYEQYF. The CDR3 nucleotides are TGTGCCAGCTCACCAGGGCACCCCTACGAGCAGTACTTC.

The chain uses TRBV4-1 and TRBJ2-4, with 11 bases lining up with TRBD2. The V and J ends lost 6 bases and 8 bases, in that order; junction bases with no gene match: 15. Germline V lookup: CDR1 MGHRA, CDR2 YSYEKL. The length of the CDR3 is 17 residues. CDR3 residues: CASRRQGGTSGSDIQYF. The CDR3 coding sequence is TGCGCCAGCAGACGCCAAGGGGGGACTAGCGGTAGCGACATTCAGTACTTC.

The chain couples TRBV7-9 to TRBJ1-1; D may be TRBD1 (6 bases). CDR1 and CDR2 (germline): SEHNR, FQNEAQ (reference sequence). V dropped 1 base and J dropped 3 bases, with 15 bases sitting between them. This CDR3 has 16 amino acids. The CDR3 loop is CASSLVVGTLDTEAFF. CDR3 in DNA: TGTGCCAGCAGCTTAGTGGTGGGGACATTAGACACTGAAGCTTTCTTT.

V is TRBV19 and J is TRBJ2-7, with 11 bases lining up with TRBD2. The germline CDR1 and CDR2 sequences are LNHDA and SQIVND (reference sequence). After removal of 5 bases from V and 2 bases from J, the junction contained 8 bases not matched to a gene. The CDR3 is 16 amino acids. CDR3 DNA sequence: TGTGCCAGTAGTCCCCAAGGGACTAGCGGCACCTACGAGCAGTACTTC. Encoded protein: CASSPQGTSGTYEQYF.

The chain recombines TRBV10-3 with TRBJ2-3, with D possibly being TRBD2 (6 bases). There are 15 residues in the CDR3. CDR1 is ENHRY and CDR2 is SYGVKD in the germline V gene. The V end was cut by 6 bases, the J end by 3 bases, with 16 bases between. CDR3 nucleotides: TGTGCCATCAGGGGGGACTCAACGGGGACAGATACGCAGTATTTT. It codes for CAIRGDSTGTDTQYF.

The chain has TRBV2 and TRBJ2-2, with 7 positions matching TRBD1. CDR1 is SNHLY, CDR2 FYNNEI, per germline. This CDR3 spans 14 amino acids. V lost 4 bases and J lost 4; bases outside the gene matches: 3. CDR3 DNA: TGTGCCAGCAGTGGTGCAGGGGGCACCGGGGAGCTGTTTTTT. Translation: CASSGAGGTGELFF.

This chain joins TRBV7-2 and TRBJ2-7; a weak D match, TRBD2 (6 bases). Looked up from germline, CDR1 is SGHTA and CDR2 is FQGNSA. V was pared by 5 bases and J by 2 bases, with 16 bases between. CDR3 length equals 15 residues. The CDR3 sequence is CASSRTGTGAYEQYF. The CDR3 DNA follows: TGTGCCAGCAGCCGCACCGGGACGGGGGCCTACGAGCAGTACTTC. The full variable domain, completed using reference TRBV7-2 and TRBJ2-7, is GAGVSQSPSNKVTEKGKDVELRCDPISGHTALYWYRQSLGQGLEFLIYFQGNSAPDKSGLPSDRFSAERTGGSVSTLTIQRTQQEDSAVYLCASSRTGTGAYEQYFGPGTRLTVT.

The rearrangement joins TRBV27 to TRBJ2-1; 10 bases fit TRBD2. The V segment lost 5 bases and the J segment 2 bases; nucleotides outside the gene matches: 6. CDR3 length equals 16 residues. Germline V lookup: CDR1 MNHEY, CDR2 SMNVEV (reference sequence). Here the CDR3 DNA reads TGTGCCAGCAGTGTATTAGCGGGAGGCGCCTACAATGAGCAGTTCTTC. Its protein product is CASSVLAGGAYNEQFF.

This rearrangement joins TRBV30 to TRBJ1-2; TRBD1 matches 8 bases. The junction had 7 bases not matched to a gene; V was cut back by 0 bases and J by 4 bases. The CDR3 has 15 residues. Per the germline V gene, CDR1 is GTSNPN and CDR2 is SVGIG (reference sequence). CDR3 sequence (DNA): TGTGCCTGGAGTGTACCCAGGGGGCGGGTCTATGGCTACACCTTC. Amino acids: CAWSVPRGRVYGYTF.

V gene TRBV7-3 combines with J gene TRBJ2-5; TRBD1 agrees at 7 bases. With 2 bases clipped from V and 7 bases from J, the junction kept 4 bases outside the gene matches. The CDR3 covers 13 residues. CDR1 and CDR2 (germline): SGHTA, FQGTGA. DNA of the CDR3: TGTGCCAGCAGCTTAGGACAGGCGGGGACCCAGTACTTC. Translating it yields CASSLGQAGTQYF.

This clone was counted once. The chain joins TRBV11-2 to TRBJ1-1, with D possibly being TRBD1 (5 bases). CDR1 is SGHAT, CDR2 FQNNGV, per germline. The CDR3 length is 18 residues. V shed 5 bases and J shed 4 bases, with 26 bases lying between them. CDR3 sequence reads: CASSPGLGQSVFITEAFF. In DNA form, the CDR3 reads TGTGCCAGCAGCCCCGGGCTGGGGCAGAGTGTCTTTATCACTGAAGCTTTCTTT.

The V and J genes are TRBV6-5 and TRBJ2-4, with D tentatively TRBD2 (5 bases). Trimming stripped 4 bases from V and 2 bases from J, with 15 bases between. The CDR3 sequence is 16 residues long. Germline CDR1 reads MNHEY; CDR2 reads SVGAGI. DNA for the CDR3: TGTGCCAGCAGTTCGACTATGCAGTTCTCCAAAAACATTCAGTACTTC. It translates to CASSSTMQFSKNIQYF.

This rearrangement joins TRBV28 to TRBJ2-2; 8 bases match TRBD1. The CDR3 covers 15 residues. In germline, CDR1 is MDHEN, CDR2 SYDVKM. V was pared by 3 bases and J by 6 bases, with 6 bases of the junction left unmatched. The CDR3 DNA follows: TGTGCCAGCAGTTTCCGGACAGGGTCGGCCGGGGAGCTGTTTTTT. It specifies CASSFRTGSAGELFF.